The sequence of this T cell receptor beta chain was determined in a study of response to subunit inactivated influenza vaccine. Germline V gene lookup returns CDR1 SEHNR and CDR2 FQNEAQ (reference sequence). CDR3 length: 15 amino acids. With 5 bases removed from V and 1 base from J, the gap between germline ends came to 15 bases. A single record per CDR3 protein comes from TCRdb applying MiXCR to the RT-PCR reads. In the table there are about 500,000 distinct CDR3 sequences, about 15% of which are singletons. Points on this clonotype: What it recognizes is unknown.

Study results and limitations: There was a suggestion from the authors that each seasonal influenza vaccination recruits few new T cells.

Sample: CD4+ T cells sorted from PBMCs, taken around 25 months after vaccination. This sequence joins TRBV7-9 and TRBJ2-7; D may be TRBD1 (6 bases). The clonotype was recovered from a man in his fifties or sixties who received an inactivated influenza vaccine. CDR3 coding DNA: TGTGCCAGCAGCCCGATGGACGGACAGTCCTACGAGCAGTACTTC. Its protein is CASSPMDGQSYEQYF.